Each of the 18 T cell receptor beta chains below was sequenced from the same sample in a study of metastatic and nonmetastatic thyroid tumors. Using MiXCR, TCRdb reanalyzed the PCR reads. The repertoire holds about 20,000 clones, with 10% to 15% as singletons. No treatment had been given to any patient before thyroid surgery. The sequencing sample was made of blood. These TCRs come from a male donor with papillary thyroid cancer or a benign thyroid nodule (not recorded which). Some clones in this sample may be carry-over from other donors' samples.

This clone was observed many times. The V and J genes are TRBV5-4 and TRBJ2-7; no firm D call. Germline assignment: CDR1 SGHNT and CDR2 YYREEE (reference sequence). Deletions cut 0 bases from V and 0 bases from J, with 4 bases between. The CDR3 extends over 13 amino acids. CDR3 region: CASSLGVSYEQYF. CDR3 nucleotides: TGTGCCAGCAGCTTGGGCGTCTCCTACGAGCAGTACTTC.

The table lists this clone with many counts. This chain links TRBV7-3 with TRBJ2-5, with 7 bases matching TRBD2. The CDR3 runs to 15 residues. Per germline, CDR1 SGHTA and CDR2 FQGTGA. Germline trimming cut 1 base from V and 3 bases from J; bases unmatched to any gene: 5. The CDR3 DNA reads TGTGCCAGCAGCTTAATGGGGGGAGGGGAAGAGACCCAGTACTTC. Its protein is CASSLMGGGEETQYF.

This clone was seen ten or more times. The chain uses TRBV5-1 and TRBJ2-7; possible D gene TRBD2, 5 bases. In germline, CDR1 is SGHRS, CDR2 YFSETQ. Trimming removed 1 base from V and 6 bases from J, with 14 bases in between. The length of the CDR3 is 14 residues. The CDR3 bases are TGCGCCAGCAGCTTGAGCCTAGAACTAGGCGAGCAGTACTTC. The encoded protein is CASSLSLELGEQYF.

The CDR3 bases are TGTGCCAGCAGTGAACCGGTGCAGGCCCTCACAGATACGCAGTATTTT. Translating gives CASSEPVQALTDTQYF. The rearrangement joins TRBV2 to TRBJ2-3; D not certain. Germline CDR1 is SNHLY and CDR2 is FYNNEI. Trimming removed 2 bases from V and 2 bases from J, with 14 bases in between. This CDR3 comprises 16 residues.

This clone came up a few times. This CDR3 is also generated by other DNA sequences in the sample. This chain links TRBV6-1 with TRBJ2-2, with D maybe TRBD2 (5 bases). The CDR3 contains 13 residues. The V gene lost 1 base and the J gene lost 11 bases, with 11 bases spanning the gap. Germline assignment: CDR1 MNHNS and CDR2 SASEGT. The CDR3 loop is CASSEVIGGELFF. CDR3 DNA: TGTGCCAGCAGTGAAGTCATAGGAGGTGAGCTGTTTTTT.

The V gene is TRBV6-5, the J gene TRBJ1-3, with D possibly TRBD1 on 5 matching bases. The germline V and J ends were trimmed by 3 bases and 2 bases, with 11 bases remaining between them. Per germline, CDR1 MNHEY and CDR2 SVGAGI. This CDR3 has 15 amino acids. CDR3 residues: CASSYFGGTGNTIYF. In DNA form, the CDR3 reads TGTGCCAGCAGTTATTTCGGGGGAACTGGAAACACCATATATTTT.

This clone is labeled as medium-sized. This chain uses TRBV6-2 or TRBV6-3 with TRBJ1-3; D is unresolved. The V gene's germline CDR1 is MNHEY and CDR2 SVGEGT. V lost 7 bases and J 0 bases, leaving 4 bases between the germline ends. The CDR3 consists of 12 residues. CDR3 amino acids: CASKASGNTIYF. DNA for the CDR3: TGTGCCAGCAAGGCCTCTGGAAACACCATATATTTT.

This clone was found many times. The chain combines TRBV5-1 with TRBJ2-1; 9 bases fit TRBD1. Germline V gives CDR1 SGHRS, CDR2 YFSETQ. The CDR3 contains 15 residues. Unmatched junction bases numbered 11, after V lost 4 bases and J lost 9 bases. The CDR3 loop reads CASSQGQGRLGEQFF. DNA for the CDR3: TGCGCCAGCAGCCAGGGACAGGGTCGTCTCGGTGAGCAGTTCTTC. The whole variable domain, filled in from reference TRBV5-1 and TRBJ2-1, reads KAGVTQTPRYLIKTRGQQVTLSCSPISGHRSVSWYQQTPGQGLQFLFEYFSETQRNKGNFPGRFSGRQFSNSRSEMNVSTLELGDSALYLCASSQGQGRLGEQFFGPGTRLTVL.

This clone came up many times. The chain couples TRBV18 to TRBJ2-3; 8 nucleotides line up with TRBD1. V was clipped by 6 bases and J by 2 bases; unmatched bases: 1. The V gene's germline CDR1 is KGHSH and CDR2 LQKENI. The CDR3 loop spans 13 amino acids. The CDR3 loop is CASSQGATDTQYF. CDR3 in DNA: TGTGCCAGCTCCCAGGGGGCCACAGATACGCAGTATTTT.

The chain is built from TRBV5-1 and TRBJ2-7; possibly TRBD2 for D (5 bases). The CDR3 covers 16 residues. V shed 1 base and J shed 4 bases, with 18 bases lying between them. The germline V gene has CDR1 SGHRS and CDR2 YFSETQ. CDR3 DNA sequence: TGCGCCAGCAGCTTGATGTTGGGAGATCCTCGTTACGAGCAGTACTTC. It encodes CASSLMLGDPRYEQYF.

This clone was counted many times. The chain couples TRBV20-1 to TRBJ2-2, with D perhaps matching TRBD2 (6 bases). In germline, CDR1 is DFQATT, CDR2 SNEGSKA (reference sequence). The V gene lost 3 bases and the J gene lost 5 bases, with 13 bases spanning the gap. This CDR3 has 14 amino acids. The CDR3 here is CSASFGSRTGELFF. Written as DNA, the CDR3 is TGCAGTGCTAGCTTCGGGAGTCGTACCGGGGAGCTGTTTTTT.

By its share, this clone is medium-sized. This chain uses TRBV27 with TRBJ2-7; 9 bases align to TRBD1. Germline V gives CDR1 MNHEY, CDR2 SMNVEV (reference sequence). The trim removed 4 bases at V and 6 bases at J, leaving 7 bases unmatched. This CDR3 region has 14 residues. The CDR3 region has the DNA TGTGCCAGCAGTTATAACAGGGGGCTGCTCGAGCAGTACTTC. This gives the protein CASSYNRGLLEQYF.

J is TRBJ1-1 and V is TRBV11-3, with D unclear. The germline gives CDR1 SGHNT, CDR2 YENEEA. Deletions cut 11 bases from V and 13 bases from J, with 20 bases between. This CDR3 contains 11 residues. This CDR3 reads CAGAPTYWGFF. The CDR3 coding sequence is TGTGCCGGAGCCCCCACCTACTGGGGTTTCTTT.

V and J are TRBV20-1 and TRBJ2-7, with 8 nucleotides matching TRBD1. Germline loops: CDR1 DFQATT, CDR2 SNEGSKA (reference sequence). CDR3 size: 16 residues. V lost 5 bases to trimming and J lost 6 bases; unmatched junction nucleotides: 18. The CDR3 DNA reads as TGCAGTGCTCCAAATCGTCAGGGGGCATTGGTAAGCGAGCAGTACTTC. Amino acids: CSAPNRQGALVSEQYF.

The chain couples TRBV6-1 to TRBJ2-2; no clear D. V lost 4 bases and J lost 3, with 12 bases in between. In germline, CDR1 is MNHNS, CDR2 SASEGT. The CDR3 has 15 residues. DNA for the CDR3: TGTGCCAGCAGTGGGGCAGGATGGGACACCGGGGAGCTGTTTTTT. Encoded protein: CASSGAGWDTGELFF.

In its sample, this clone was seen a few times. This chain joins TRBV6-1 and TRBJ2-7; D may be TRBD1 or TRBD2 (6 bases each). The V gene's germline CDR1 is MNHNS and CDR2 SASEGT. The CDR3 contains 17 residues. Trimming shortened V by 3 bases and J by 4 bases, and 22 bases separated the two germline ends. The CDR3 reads CASSDSGMGASPYEQYF. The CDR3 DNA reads TGTGCCAGCAGTGATAGCGGTATGGGGGCCTCCCCTTACGAGCAGTACTTC.

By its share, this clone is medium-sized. CDR3 region: CASSLTGQGDTQYF. The CDR3 DNA reads as TGTGCCAGCAGTTTAACGGGGCAAGGAGATACGCAGTATTTT. The chain has TRBV12-3 or TRBV12-4 and TRBJ2-3; D tentatively fits TRBD1 or TRBD2 (5 bases each). CDR3 length: 14 amino acids. V lost 2 bases, J lost 5 bases, and 11 bases lay in between.

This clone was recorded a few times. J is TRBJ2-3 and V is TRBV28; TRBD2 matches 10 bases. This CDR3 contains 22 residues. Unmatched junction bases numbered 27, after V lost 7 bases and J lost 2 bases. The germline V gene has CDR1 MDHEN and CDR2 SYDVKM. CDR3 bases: TGTGCCAGCAATTCGTCGGGGGCGCAGGACAGGGAGCGGGAGGGATTCACAGATACGCAGTATTTT. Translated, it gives CASNSSGAQDREREGFTDTQYF.